This T cell receptor beta chain was recorded in a study of blood T cells in healthy people across ages (dated by TCRdb to between 2015 and 2016). Broadly, across the study: In model experiments, template switching captured roughly one uniquely barcoded TCR beta cDNA molecule for every two T cells. To avoid experimental bias, donors of different ages were spread randomly across the sequencing lanes. Using the same blood draw, the study looked at two additional independent replicas of 1 million unique cDNA reads for two donors, one aged 18 to 29 and the other aged 80 or older. Four age groups were formed from the donors: young (average roughly 16 years), middle-aged (less than 40), aged (about 62) and long-lived (about 80). The study measured age-related changes in TCR beta repertoire diversity using deep sequencing normalized with unique cDNA molecular identifiers.

Overall study outcomes, separate from this receptor: Donor CMV infection status was unknown, potentially confounding age-related changes in expanded clonotypes. Estimates of total diversity from one million sequenced T cells were regarded as lower bounds and underestimates. Bulk unsorted PBMC profiling prevented conclusive comparison of naive and antigen-experienced compartments. Observed TCR beta diversity per million T cells fell roughly linearly with age, and a significant reduction was already apparent by age around 44. The long-lived group showed more naive CD4+ T cells, fewer expanded clones and increased TCR diversity than the aged group, suggesting age selection. A strong correlation was found between observed TCR beta diversity and the percentage of naive T cells measured by flow cytometry.

In its sample, this clonotype was seen a few times. Its binding antigen is unknown. Within one base of it there is no much larger clone, and no base qualities were kept. According to the germline V gene (reference sequence), CDR1 reads DFQATT and CDR2 reads SNEGSKA. V was cut back by 6 bases and J by 0 bases, leaving a gap of 18 bases between them. The CDR3 runs 16 residues from the cysteine to the phenylalanine. The only DNA kept is the CDR3, 48 bases in frame from the first base. Systemically healthy Caucasian individuals from Russia, approximately 39 in total and aged about 6 to 95 years, were included as donors. Ten milliliters of peripheral blood were drawn from each donor into EDTA-treated Vacutainer tubes. Ficoll-Paque density-gradient centrifugation was used to isolate PBMCs, with at least 6.5 million obtained per sample. Trizol reagent was used to extract total RNA from the PBMCs, yielding at least 6 micrograms per sample. The percentages of naive CD45RAhigh/CD27high T cells were determined by flow cytometry on a PBMC aliquot from every donor.

The library came from 5' RACE. The sequencing machine was an Illumina HiSeq 2500. A second roughly 6 to 12 cycle PCR used a sample-barcoded 5' primer and a J-beta primer mix. A template-switch 5' adaptor carrying 12 random nucleotides introduced a unique molecular identifier onto each TCR beta cDNA molecule. Each sample yielded at least 2.5 million CDR3-containing paired-end reads. All of the RNA was converted into first-strand cDNA using the Mint cDNA synthesis kit, with a TRBC-specific oligonucleotide serving as the primer. After uracil-DNA glycosylase treatment, a first 18-cycle PCR used universal primers M1SS and BC2_uni_R on all cDNA. Under the source paper's analysis protocol: For normalization, 1 million high-quality reads were randomly selected from each sample, with every read carrying a distinct molecular identifier. Reads with shared molecular identifiers were discarded instead of being binned into consensus sequences. MiTCR, with a Q25 quality threshold and the strictest error-elimination algorithm, was used for CDR3 identification, clonotype clustering and error correction. Lower-bound total TCR beta diversity was estimated with a nonparametric unseen species model using Euler transformation. TCRdb applied fastp at Q25 and MiXCR to the public reads, then kept only in-frame beta chains. Identical CDR3 protein sequences are pooled into one entry, listed with their most common genes and DNA. The V and J calls were determined by TCRdb, not by the authors. Present in this sample are about 1,400,000 distinct CDR3 sequences, roughly 40% of which were seen just once. Clones ranked in the top ten supply 7.9% of the sample.

Recombination joined TRBV20-1 with TRBJ2-1; the D gene cannot be named for sure. The receptor's source is a woman aged 18-35 years in good health. Sequenced input: blood. The sequenced DNA: TGCAGTGCACAAAACCCTAGGTCAAGCTCCTACAATGAGCAGTTCTTC. It translates to CSAQNPRSSSYNEQFF.